This T cell receptor (beta chain) was recorded in a study of cytomegalovirus exposure and HLA in healthy donors. Study summary: Genetic ancestry analysis placed approximately 78% of the 410 or so donors that were genotyped in the Caucasian-associated cluster. Study outcomes and limitations: Cytomegalovirus-associated status was assigned to around 160 TCR beta chains.

This clone has just one count. Its specificity is not known. The CDR3 extends over 19 amino acids. Germline assignment: CDR1 LNHNV and CDR2 YYDKDF (reference sequence). V was clipped by 3 bases and J by 4 bases, with 25 bases between them. Primers for the PCR totalled 60 Vbeta and 13 Jbeta. The assay was immunoSEQ multiplex PCR, and TCRdb's table has in-frame clones only and misses some. The sample records about 88,000 clones, around 79% being singletons. Sequencing used PBMCs. This receptor was obtained from a middle-aged woman in good health and CMV-seronegative. This chain joins TRBV15 and TRBJ2-1; the D gene is possibly TRBD1 (5 bases). The CDR3 protein is CATSRNRPRPGFGYNEQFF. CDR3 bases: TGTGCCACCAGCAGGAACCGCCCCCGCCCAGGGTTTGGTTACAATGAGCAGTTCTTC. The variable domain in full, with the rest retrieved from reference TRBV15 and TRBJ2-1, is DAMVIQNPRYQVTQFGKPVTLSCSQTLNHNVMYWYQQKSSQAPKLLFHYYDKDFNNEADTPDNFQSRRPNTSFCFLDIRSPGLGDTAMYLCATSRNRPRPGFGYNEQFFGPGTRLTVL.